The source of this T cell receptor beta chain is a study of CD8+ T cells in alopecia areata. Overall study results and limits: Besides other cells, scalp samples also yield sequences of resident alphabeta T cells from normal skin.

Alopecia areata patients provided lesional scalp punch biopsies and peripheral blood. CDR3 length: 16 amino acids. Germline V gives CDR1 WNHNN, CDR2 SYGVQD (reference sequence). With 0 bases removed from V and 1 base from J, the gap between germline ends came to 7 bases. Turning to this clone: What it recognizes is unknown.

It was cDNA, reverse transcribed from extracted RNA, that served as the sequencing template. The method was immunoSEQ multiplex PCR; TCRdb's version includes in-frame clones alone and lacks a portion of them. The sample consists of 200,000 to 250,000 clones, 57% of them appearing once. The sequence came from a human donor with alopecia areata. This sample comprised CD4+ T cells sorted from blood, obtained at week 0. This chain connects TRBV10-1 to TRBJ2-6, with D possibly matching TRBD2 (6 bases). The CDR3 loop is CASSESRGSGANVLTF. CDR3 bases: TGCGCCAGCAGTGAGTCGCGGGGATCTGGGGCCAACGTCCTGACTTTC.